Listed below are T cell receptor beta chains from one sample, sequenced in a study of blood T cell repertoires in COVID-19. Profiling relied on immunoSEQ multiplex PCR, and the TCRdb table lists in-frame clones only, not all of them. The sample shows roughly 330,000 clones, around 88% of them seen only once. The sample consisted of peripheral blood. The receptors come from a woman aged 50 to 60 with acute or convalescent COVID-19. The CDR3 runs from the conserved cysteine through the conserved F or W. The D gene is left open where the match is weak. Only part of the rows carry a size: once, few, many, or a class if the clone is expanded.

J gene: TRBJ2-1
V gene: TRBV24-1
D gene: -
clone size: -
CDR3 DNA: TGTGCCACCAGTGATGCTAGCATTGGCGATGAGCAGTTCTTC
CDR3 protein: CATSDASIGDEQFF

J gene: TRBJ2-1
V gene: TRBV27
D gene: TRBD2
clone size: -
CDR3 DNA: TGTGCCAGCAGTATGAAGCCGGGACTAGTCGTAGGTGAGCAGTTCTTC
CDR3 protein: CASSMKPGLVVGEQFF

J gene: TRBJ1-2
V gene: TRBV7-2
D gene: -
clone size: -
CDR3 DNA: TGTGCCAGCAGCTTAGGGTCAACTAGGGTTGGCTACACCTTC
CDR3 protein: CASSLGSTRVGYTF

J gene: TRBJ2-1
V gene: TRBV5-1
D gene: TRBD2
clone size: once
CDR3 DNA: TGCGCCAGCAGCTACGTAGCGGGAGGAGTTAATGAGCAGTTCTTC
CDR3 protein: CASSYVAGGVNEQFF

J gene: TRBJ1-4
V gene: TRBV10-3
D gene: -
clone size: -
CDR3 DNA: TGTGCCATCAGTGAGTCGCACAGCATGGGTGAAAAACTGTTTTTT
CDR3 protein: CAISESHSMGEKLFF

J gene: TRBJ2-5
V gene: TRBV9
D gene: -
clone size: -
CDR3 DNA: TGTGCCAGCAGCGTCAGGGTGAGGGAGACCCAGTACTTC
CDR3 protein: CASSVRVRETQYF

J gene: TRBJ1-1
V gene: TRBV21-1
D gene: -
clone size: -
CDR3 DNA: TGTGCCAGCAGCTTGGGTAGGACAGGGGACACTGAAGCTTTCTTT
CDR3 protein: CASSLGRTGDTEAFF

J gene: TRBJ1-2
V gene: TRBV19
D gene: -
clone size: once
CDR3 DNA: TGTGCCAGTAGTGAGACAGGCTATGGCTACACCTTC
CDR3 protein: CASSETGYGYTF

J gene: TRBJ2-7
V gene: TRBV24-1
D gene: -
clone size: -
CDR3 DNA: TGTGCCACCAGTGGGGGAGGGGGACGGGGGACTTACGAGCAGTACTTC
CDR3 protein: CATSGGGGRGTYEQYF

J gene: TRBJ1-1
V gene: TRBV6-4
D gene: TRBD1
clone size: -
CDR3 DNA: TGTGCCAGCAGTGCGGACAGGGTTGGCACTGAAGCTTTCTTT
CDR3 protein: CASSADRVGTEAFF

J gene: TRBJ1-2
V gene: TRBV3-1/TRBV3-2
D gene: TRBD1
clone size: -
CDR3 DNA: TGTGCCAGCAGCGAGACAGGGGGCGGTGGCTACACCTTC
CDR3 protein: CASSETGGGGYTF

J gene: TRBJ2-3
V gene: TRBV7-9
D gene: -
clone size: -
CDR3 DNA: TGTGCCAGCATCCTAAGAGGGTACACAGATACGCAGTATTTT
CDR3 protein: CASILRGYTDTQYF

J gene: TRBJ1-2
V gene: TRBV29-1
D gene: TRBD1
clone size: -
CDR3 DNA: TGCAGCGTTAGACCCTCGGACAGGGGCTATGGCTACACCTTC
CDR3 protein: CSVRPSDRGYGYTF

J gene: TRBJ1-2
V gene: TRBV23-1
D gene: TRBD1
clone size: -
CDR3 DNA: TGCGCCAGCAGTCACCCCGGACAGGAGGGAAATGGCTACACCTTC
CDR3 protein: CASSHPGQEGNGYTF

J gene: TRBJ2-5
V gene: TRBV2
D gene: -
clone size: -
CDR3 DNA: TGTGCCAGCAGTGAATTCAGGGAGGAAGAGACCCAGTACTTC
CDR3 protein: CASSEFREEETQYF

J gene: TRBJ1-1
V gene: TRBV7-9
D gene: TRBD1
clone size: -
CDR3 DNA: TGTGCCAGCAGCTCGGGACAGGGAAGTTTCACTGAAGCTTTCTTT
CDR3 protein: CASSSGQGSFTEAFF

J gene: TRBJ1-2
V gene: TRBV10-3
D gene: -
clone size: -
CDR3 DNA: TGTGCCATCAGCACAGGGAGTTACTATGGCTACACCTTC
CDR3 protein: CAISTGSYYGYTF

J gene: TRBJ2-7
V gene: TRBV27
D gene: -
clone size: -
CDR3 DNA: TGTGCCAGCAGTCCGTACCGGGACTACGAGCAGTACTTC
CDR3 protein: CASSPYRDYEQYF

J gene: TRBJ1-2
V gene: TRBV19
D gene: -
clone size: -
CDR3 DNA: TGTGCCAGTAGTCCCGACAGCACCTATGGCTACACCTTC
CDR3 protein: CASSPDSTYGYTF

J gene: TRBJ1-3
V gene: TRBV6-5
D gene: TRBD1
clone size: -
CDR3 DNA: TGTGCCAGCAGGGCGACAGGGCCTGGAAACACCATATATTTT
CDR3 protein: CASRATGPGNTIYF

J gene: TRBJ2-3
V gene: TRBV11-2
D gene: -
clone size: -
CDR3 DNA: TGTGCCAGCAGCATACAGGGTTTTAGCCCAGATACGCAGTATTTT
CDR3 protein: CASSIQGFSPDTQYF

J gene: TRBJ2-7
V gene: TRBV6-2/TRBV6-3
D gene: -
clone size: few
CDR3 DNA: TGTGCCAGCAGTTACGGACAGAAGCTTACCTACGAGCAGTACTTC
CDR3 protein: CASSYGQKLTYEQYF

J gene: TRBJ1-2
V gene: TRBV7-9
D gene: -
clone size: -
CDR3 DNA: TGTGCCAGCAGCCTCCCCCGCGCAGGGGCTCTAGGCACCTTC
CDR3 protein: CASSLPRAGALGTF

J gene: TRBJ2-1
V gene: TRBV27
D gene: TRBD2
clone size: -
CDR3 DNA: TGTGCCAGCAGTTTATTTCGGACTAGCGGGTACAATGAGCAGTTCTTC
CDR3 protein: CASSLFRTSGYNEQFF

J gene: TRBJ2-7
V gene: TRBV13
D gene: TRBD2
clone size: -
CDR3 DNA: TGTGCCAGCAGCCCCCACCGGGAGGCCTACGAGCAGTACTTC
CDR3 protein: CASSPHREAYEQYF

J gene: TRBJ2-1
V gene: TRBV6-6
D gene: -
clone size: few
CDR3 DNA: TGTGCCAGCAGTTACCCGGGTGAGCAGTTCTTC
CDR3 protein: CASSYPGEQFF

J gene: TRBJ2-3
V gene: TRBV2
D gene: -
clone size: -
CDR3 DNA: TGTGCCAGCAGCCTTATTAGACAGACAGATACGCAGTATTTT
CDR3 protein: CASSLIRQTDTQYF

J gene: TRBJ1-5
V gene: TRBV7-9
D gene: -
clone size: -
CDR3 DNA: TGTGCCAGCAGCCACTCCGGGAGGAATCAGCCCCAGCATTTT
CDR3 protein: CASSHSGRNQPQHF

J gene: TRBJ2-1
V gene: TRBV23-1
D gene: -
clone size: -
CDR3 DNA: TGCGCCAGCAGTCAATCGGGGGGTGGACGCAATGAGCAGTTCTTC
CDR3 protein: CASSQSGGGRNEQFF

J gene: TRBJ2-7
V gene: TRBV7-9
D gene: -
clone size: -
CDR3 DNA: TGTGCCAGCAGCTTTTCCACGAGAGAGCAGTACTTC
CDR3 protein: CASSFSTREQYF

J gene: TRBJ1-2
V gene: TRBV6-5
D gene: TRBD1
clone size: few
CDR3 DNA: TGTGCCAGCTCCTATGACAGGGGGGCCTTC
CDR3 protein: CASSYDRGAF

J gene: TRBJ2-1
V gene: TRBV5-1
D gene: -
clone size: -
CDR3 DNA: TGCGCCAGCAGCTCGTTAGCGGAAAGCTCCTACAATGAGCAGTTCTTC
CDR3 protein: CASSSLAESSYNEQFF

J gene: TRBJ2-5
V gene: TRBV7-9
D gene: -
clone size: -
CDR3 DNA: TGTGCCAGCAGCTTACGTACGAACAGGGAGCTCCCACAAGAGACCCAGTACTTC
CDR3 protein: CASSLRTNRELPQETQYF

J gene: TRBJ2-7
V gene: TRBV7-8
D gene: TRBD2
clone size: -
CDR3 DNA: TGTGCCAGCAGCTTATCTAGCGGGGGCTCCTACGAGCAGTACTTC
CDR3 protein: CASSLSSGGSYEQYF

J gene: TRBJ2-7
V gene: TRBV20-1
D gene: TRBD2
clone size: -
CDR3 DNA: TGCAGTGAGACTAGCGGCTACGAGCAGTACTTC
CDR3 protein: CSETSGYEQYF

J gene: TRBJ1-2
V gene: TRBV28
D gene: TRBD1
clone size: -
CDR3 DNA: TGTGCCAGCAGTTTGATTGGGACAAGACAGGGGGTCTATGGCTACACCTTC
CDR3 protein: CASSLIGTRQGVYGYTF